This TCR beta chain was captured in a study of response to subunit inactivated influenza vaccine. TCRdb passed the RT-PCR reads through MiXCR, listing each CDR3 protein once. The table lists about 700,000 distinct CDR3 sequences, roughly 14% of them singletons. The CDR3 sequence is 17 residues long. The germline CDR1 and CDR2 sequences are KGHDR and SFDVKD. The V gene end was trimmed by 1 base and the J gene end by 3 bases; junction bases not matched to a gene: 5. This TCR was recovered from a middle-aged man who received an inactivated influenza vaccine. V usage is TRBV24-1 and J usage is TRBJ2-3; 11 positions match TRBD2. The specimen was PBMCs from blood, collected less than 15 days before vaccination. The CDR3 nucleotides read TGTGCCACCAGTGATTTCGGTAGCGGGGGGGCAACAGATACGCAGTATTTT. Translation: CATSDFGSGGATDTQYF.